In its sample, the clone carrying this T cell receptor (beta chain) was seen a few times. This sample is part of a study of CD8+CD57+ T cells in acquired aplastic anemia. Study at large: Sorted CD4+ and CD8+ cells gave a mean 3.2 ug DNA, range roughly 0.18 to 27.4 ug.

The use of genomic DNA as template underpinned the TCR beta VDJ and CDR3 profiling. A single record per CDR3 protein comes from TCRdb applying MiXCR to the reads. This table holds approximately 160,000 distinct CDR3 sequences, about 48% found once. Losses at the gene ends were 4 bases for V and 6 bases for J; bases not matched to a gene: 9. This CDR3 region has 15 residues. The germline gives CDR1 SGHKS, CDR2 YYEKEE (reference sequence). Sequencing was done on a sample of sorted CD4+, CD8+, or CD8+CD57+ T cells (not recorded which) from PBMCs. The genes are TRBV5-5 and TRBJ2-2, with TRBD1 matching 7 bases. The origin of this receptor is a human donor in good health. This CDR3 is CASSARDSSSGELFF. The CDR3 nucleotides read TGTGCCAGCAGCGCCCGGGACAGCTCGTCCGGGGAGCTGTTTTTT.